One sample yielded the 18 T cell receptor beta chains listed below, sequenced in a study of cytomegalovirus exposure and HLA in healthy donors. Researchers ran the PCR with 60 Vbeta and 13 Jbeta primers. Using immunoSEQ multiplex PCR, the repertoire was profiled, and TCRdb retains in-frame clones only, with some absent. The specimen's table records 150,000 to 200,000 clones. The sample consisted of PBMCs. Source of these receptors: a woman under 30 in good health and CMV-seropositive.

The chain employs TRBV5-1 and TRBJ2-7, with TRBD1 matching 7 bases. The CDR3 runs 14 residues. V trimming: 3 bases; J trimming: 3 bases; junction bases outside the gene matches: 6. Germline loops: CDR1 SGHRS, CDR2 YFSETQ. CDR3 sequence reads: CASSYTGVSYEQYF. Written as DNA, the CDR3 is TGCGCCAGCAGCTACACAGGGGTCAGCTACGAGCAGTACTTC.

Written as DNA, the CDR3 is TGCAGCGTTGAAGTATTGTTACGGGACAGGGAGAATGAGCAGTTCTTC. It yields the protein CSVEVLLRDRENEQFF. The chain uses TRBV29-1 and TRBJ2-1; 9 nucleotides match TRBD1. CDR3 length: 16 amino acids. Trimming took 1 base from V and 7 from J; bases not matched to a gene: 11. CDR1 SQVTM and CDR2 ANQGSEA come from the germline V gene.

This chain connects TRBV27 to TRBJ2-3; D is perhaps TRBD1 (5 bases). Germline CDR1 reads MNHEY; CDR2 reads SMNVEV (reference sequence). The CDR3 runs 13 residues. Trimming left V 4 bases short and J 2 bases short, with 7 bases between. CDR3 DNA sequence: TGTGCCAGCAGTTCAGGGATCACAGATACGCAGTATTTT. Encoded protein: CASSSGITDTQYF.

The J gene is TRBJ2-6, the V gene TRBV10-3; 9 positions agree with TRBD1. This CDR3 is built from 18 residues. The ends lost 3 bases at V and 0 bases at J; junction bases unmatched: 6. Germline lookup yields CDR1 ENHRY and CDR2 SYGVKD. This CDR3 is CAISELDRGFSGANVLTF. The CDR3 bases are TGTGCCATCAGTGAACTGGACAGGGGTTTCTCTGGGGCCAACGTCCTGACTTTC.

The V and J genes are TRBV11-3 and TRBJ2-1; tentatively, D is TRBD1 (6 bases). Germline-derived CDR1 and CDR2 are SGHNT and YENEEA. The CDR3 has 14 amino acids. Trimming took 5 bases from V and 5 from J, leaving 13 bases between them. CDR3 in DNA: TGTGCCAGCAGCCCCCTTGGACAGAACAATGAGCAGTTCTTC. Amino acid sequence: CASSPLGQNNEQFF.

V is TRBV6-5 and J is TRBJ1-2; D uncertain. V was shortened by 6 bases and J by 7 bases, with 18 bases between the two germline ends. This CDR3 comprises 14 residues. Germline assignment: CDR1 MNHEY and CDR2 SVGAGI. The CDR3: CASRHGELGSGYTF. CDR3 nucleotide sequence: TGTGCCAGCAGACACGGGGAACTAGGCTCTGGCTACACCTTC.

The chain uses TRBV30 and TRBJ1-4; TRBD1 matches 9 bases. The CDR3 runs 13 residues. J lost 8 bases, V lost 4 bases, and 5 bases had no gene match. The germline V gene encodes CDR1 GTSNPN and CDR2 SVGIG (reference sequence). The CDR3 is CAWKRDRDEKLFF. CDR3 bases: TGTGCCTGGAAAAGGGACAGGGACGAAAAACTGTTTTTT.

The V and J genes are TRBV2 and TRBJ2-1; D might be TRBD2 (6 bases). CDR3 length: 15 residues. The V gene lost 5 bases and the J gene lost 6 bases, with 17 bases spanning the gap. Germline CDR1 reads SNHLY; CDR2 reads FYNNEI. CDR3 nucleotide sequence: TGTGCCAGCAGTCTGGGACTCCTACGGTCCAATGAGCAGTTCTTC. Its translation is CASSLGLLRSNEQFF.

This chain joins TRBV30 and TRBJ2-1, with TRBD2 identical over 11 bases. V shed 0 bases and J 12 bases; nucleotides not matched to a gene: 7. Looked up from germline, CDR1 is GTSNPN and CDR2 is SVGIG (reference sequence). The CDR3 is 14 residues long. CDR3 residues: CAWSVTSGSPWQFF. The CDR3 coding sequence is TGTGCCTGGAGTGTAACTAGCGGGAGCCCCTGGCAGTTCTTC. The full variable domain, with the rest looked up from reference TRBV30 and TRBJ2-1, is SQTIHQWPATLVQPVGSPLSLECTVEGTSNPNLYWYRQAAGRGLQLLFYSVGIGQISSEVPQNLSASRPQDRQFILSSKKLLLSDSGFYLCAWSVTSGSPWQFFGPGTRLTVL.

This chain joins TRBV19 and TRBJ2-3; 9 bases map to TRBD2. The CDR3 has 17 amino acids. Trimming at V came to 9 bases and at J to 5 bases, leaving 18 bases not matched to a gene. CDR1 LNHDA and CDR2 SQIVND come from the germline V gene (reference sequence). Written as DNA, the CDR3 is TGTGCCAGGCCCACCGACAGTAGCGGGAGCTGGGGAGATACGCAGTATTTT. It encodes CARPTDSSGSWGDTQYF.

The rearrangement links TRBV9 to TRBJ2-7; 8 bases are a match to TRBD2. The V and J ends lost 2 bases and 3 bases, in that order; junction bases with no gene match: 1. There are 13 residues in the CDR3. Germline V gives CDR1 SGDLS, CDR2 YYNGEE. CDR3 bases: TGTGCCAGCAGCGTGCTAGCGGGCTACGAGCAGTACTTC. It yields the protein CASSVLAGYEQYF.

The chain carries TRBV5-6 and TRBJ1-6; unclear D gene. This CDR3 has 13 amino acids. Trimming pared 1 base from V and 10 bases from J, leaving 9 bases between. The germline gives CDR1 SGHDT, CDR2 YYEEEE. As DNA, the CDR3 is TGTGCCAGCAGCTTGTTGAGGCTCTCACCCCTCCACTTT. Its translation is CASSLLRLSPLHF.

The V call is TRBV27, the J call TRBJ1-5, with D uncertain. Germline CDR1 and CDR2: MNHEY and SMNVEV (reference sequence). Deletions cut 3 bases from V and 0 bases from J, with 6 bases between. The CDR3 covers 14 residues. Here the CDR3 DNA reads TGTGCCAGCAGTTTTTTCGGTAGCAATCAGCCCCAGCATTTT. Its translation is CASSFFGSNQPQHF.

The rearrangement uses TRBV5-3 and TRBJ2-7; TRBD2 aligns across 7 bases. TRBV5-3 is sorted into the ORF group, with uncertain function. This CDR3 has 19 residues. Losses at the gene ends were 0 bases for V and 2 bases for J; bases not matched to a gene: 17. This CDR3 reads CARSLGPRGNPSYTYEQYF. The CDR3, as DNA: TGTGCCAGAAGCTTGGGGCCGCGGGGGAACCCAAGTTATACCTACGAGCAGTACTTC.

V is TRBV6-5 and J is TRBJ2-5; possible D gene TRBD2, 5 bases. CDR3 length: 15 residues. Trimming took 7 bases from V and 2 from J, leaving 17 bases between them. Germline CDR1 MNHEY, CDR2 SVGAGI. CDR3 region: CASTSSGSPQETQYF. CDR3 DNA sequence: TGTGCCAGCACCTCATCGGGGTCTCCTCAAGAGACCCAGTACTTC.

V is TRBV6-5 and J is TRBJ2-7, with TRBD2 matching over 10 bases. Germline CDR1 and CDR2: MNHEY and SVGAGI. V lost 7 bases to trimming and J lost 2 bases; unmatched junction nucleotides: 5. The CDR3 loop spans 14 amino acids. As DNA, the CDR3 is TGTGCCAGCACACGGACTAGCGGTCCCTACGAGCAGTACTTC. Residues: CASTRTSGPYEQYF.

The chain is built from TRBV4-3 and TRBJ1-5; no clear D. The CDR3 covers 19 residues. CDR1 LGHNA and CDR2 YSLEER come from the germline V gene. Trimming stripped 4 bases from V and 0 bases from J, with 22 bases between. The CDR3 nucleotides read TGCGCCAGCAGCCCGAACTACCTATCCCCCTCGTATAGCAATCAGCCCCAGCATTTT. Translated, it gives CASSPNYLSPSYSNQPQHF.

The chain couples TRBV4-1 to TRBJ1-1; 11 nucleotides match TRBD1. The CDR3 consists of 14 residues. Trimming at V came to 5 bases and at J to 11 bases, leaving 10 bases not matched to a gene. CDR1 and CDR2 (germline): MGHRA, YSYEKL. CDR3 sequence reads: CASSYSTGQGEAFF. As DNA, the CDR3 is TGCGCCAGCAGCTACAGTACGGGACAGGGGGAGGCTTTCTTT.